The 6 T cell receptor beta chains below come from one sample, sequenced in a study of blood T cell repertoires in COVID-19. Measured with immunoSEQ multiplex PCR; TCRdb has only the in-frame clones, and not every one. The sample contains roughly 110,000 clones, 60% to 85% of which appear only once. The sequenced sample was peripheral blood. Receptor source: a man at least 80 years old with COVID-19, enrolled during active disease.

This chain connects TRBV30 to TRBJ2-5; 8 nucleotides match TRBD2. The CDR3 loop spans 15 amino acids. The ends lost 1 base at V and 5 bases at J; junction bases unmatched: 9. CDR1 is GTSNPN, CDR2 SVGIG, per germline (reference sequence). The CDR3 nucleotides are TGTGCCTGGAGTGGGAATAGCGGGATCGGGGAGACCCAGTACTTC. Residues: CAWSGNSGIGETQYF.

The CDR3 is CATSDSNQPQHF. As DNA, the CDR3 is TGTGCCACCAGTGATTCAAATCAGCCCCAGCATTTT. The chain carries TRBV24-1 and TRBJ1-5; D uncertain. V was shortened by 2 bases and J by 4 bases, with 2 bases between the two germline ends. Germline CDR1 KGHDR, CDR2 SFDVKD. This CDR3 comprises 12 residues.

This chain connects TRBV6-5 to TRBJ1-2, with a tentative D call TRBD1 (5 bases). Trimming left V 2 bases short and J 3 bases short, with 16 bases between. CDR1 MNHEY and CDR2 SVGAGI come from the germline V gene. CDR3 length: 16 residues. CDR3 in amino acids: CASSYLSQGGDYGYTF. CDR3 in DNA: TGTGCCAGCAGTTACCTCTCCCAGGGTGGGGACTATGGCTACACCTTC.

The chain couples TRBV5-4 to TRBJ2-3, with TRBD1 matching over 9 bases. Germline V gene data show CDR1 as SGHNT and CDR2 as YYREEE (reference sequence). Trimming removed 0 bases from V and 2 bases from J; junction bases left unmatched: 7. The CDR3 sequence is 17 residues long. DNA for the CDR3: TGTGCCAGCAGCTTGGGGGGAGGACAGGGGAACACAGATACGCAGTATTTT. Its translation is CASSLGGGQGNTDTQYF.

The genes are TRBV5-1 and TRBJ2-1; 13 bases fit TRBD2. CDR1 SGHRS and CDR2 YFSETQ come from the germline V gene. V shed 1 base, J shed 8 bases, and the junction held 3 bases outside the gene matches. CDR3 length equals 15 residues. The CDR3 reads CASSLTSGRGHEQFF. CDR3 in DNA: TGCGCCAGCAGCTTGACTAGCGGGAGGGGCCATGAGCAGTTCTTC.

This clone was picked up many times. The gene calls are TRBV7-9 and TRBJ1-1; no clear D. Between the trimmed V and J ends, which lost 0 bases and 11 bases, there was a span of 19 bases. The length of the CDR3 is 15 residues. Germline V gives CDR1 SEHNR, CDR2 FQNEAQ (reference sequence). CDR3 DNA: TGTGCCAGCAGCTTAGCGCAAACACCGGACTCTGGGGCTTTCTTT. Its protein is CASSLAQTPDSGAFF.